The 2 T cell receptor beta chains in this list originate from one sample, sequenced in a study of CD8 T cells in ankylosing spondylitis. Via MiXCR, TCRdb re-called the 5' RACE reads, giving one row per CDR3 protein. The sample has approximately 130,000 distinct CDR3 sequences; 11% are singletons. Sequenced: blood, either unsorted or a sorted T cell fraction (not recorded which). The source is a female donor with ankylosing spondylitis or in good health (not recorded which).

In this sample, this clonotype turned up many times. V is TRBV11-3 and J is TRBJ2-7; 9 bases map to TRBD2. Germline V lookup: CDR1 SGHNT, CDR2 YENEEA. After removal of 3 bases from V and 3 bases from J, the junction contained 3 bases not matched to a gene. This CDR3 has 14 residues. The DNA of the CDR3 is TGTGCCAGCAGCTTCCTAGCGGGGAACTACGAGCAGTACTTC. Residues: CASSFLAGNYEQYF.

There are many counts of this clonotype. The gene calls are TRBV12-3 or TRBV12-4 and TRBJ2-7; D unclear. Trimming left V 3 bases short and J 0 bases short, with 12 bases between. The CDR3 totals 15 residues. Written as DNA, the CDR3 is TGTGCCAGCAGTTTGGAGCACCTGAGCTCCTACGAGCAGTACTTC. Its protein product is CASSLEHLSSYEQYF.